The 32 T cell receptor beta chains below come from one sample, sequenced in a study of blood T cells in healthy people across ages. A second PCR, run for about 7 to 11 cycles, used a sample-barcoded 5' primer plus a J-beta primer mix. TCRdb reprocessed the 5' RACE reads via MiXCR and lists one record per CDR3 protein. The profile covers approximately 760,000 distinct CDR3 sequences, with 20% to 25% appearing a single time and 9.4% taken by the ten largest. This same sample was also part of a study on T cells of mothers and their children.

Material: blood. Receptors originate from a boy between 5 and 17 years old in good health.

The chain links TRBV28 to TRBJ1-5; 8 nucleotides match TRBD1. The germline gives CDR1 MDHEN, CDR2 SYDVKM. J was trimmed by 9 bases and V by 5 bases; bases with no gene match: 6. The CDR3 extends over 13 amino acids. The CDR3 is CASSLQGDAPQHF. CDR3 nucleotides: TGTGCCAGCAGTCTACAGGGGGATGCGCCCCAGCATTTT.

The V and J genes are TRBV6-5 and TRBJ1-2; the D gene is possibly TRBD1 (5 bases). The germline gives CDR1 MNHEY, CDR2 SVGAGI. V was pared by 5 bases and J by 4 bases, with 17 bases between. The CDR3 has 15 amino acids. CDR3 region: CASSPGGGSRYGYTF. The CDR3 DNA is TGTGCCAGCAGTCCGGGCGGGGGGTCCCGCTATGGCTACACCTTC.

The V gene is TRBV29-1, the J gene TRBJ2-1, with D maybe TRBD2 (6 bases). Germline lookup yields CDR1 SQVTM and CDR2 ANQGSEA. V lost 6 bases and J lost 7, with 10 bases in between. The CDR3 consists of 11 residues. The CDR3 DNA follows: TGCAGCGTCGTAGCGGTTAATGAGCAGTTCTTC. Amino acids: CSVVAVNEQFF.

This clonotype was detected only a few times. The rearrangement uses TRBV3-1 and TRBJ2-5; 7 nucleotides match TRBD2. The CDR3 covers 13 residues. CDR1 LGHDT and CDR2 YNNKEL come from the germline V gene (reference sequence). With 5 bases clipped from V and 3 bases from J, the junction kept 3 bases outside the gene matches. In DNA form, the CDR3 reads TGTGCCAGCAGCACTAGCGCGGAAGAGACCCAGTACTTC. This codes for CASSTSAEETQYF.

This chain joins TRBV12-3 or TRBV12-4 and TRBJ2-3; D gene ambiguous. V was clipped by 6 bases and J by 4 bases, with 11 bases between them. The CDR3 is 13 residues long. The CDR3 spells CASSPRNPDTQYF. The DNA for the CDR3 is TGTGCCAGCAGCCCCCGAAACCCAGATACGCAGTATTTT.

This clonotype has just a few counts. V gene TRBV27 combines with J gene TRBJ2-5, with D perhaps matching TRBD1 or TRBD2 (5 bases each). The end of the DNA fits TRBJ2-7 better, so the J call may be wrong. The CDR3 is 14 amino acids. Germline V CDR1 and CDR2: MNHEY, SMNVEV (reference sequence). The CDR3 reads CASKRQGDPYEQYF. The CDR3 DNA follows: TGTGCCAGCAAACGGCAGGGAGACCCCTACGAGCAGTACTTC.

The genes are TRBV19 and TRBJ2-3, with 12 positions matching TRBD2. Trimming at V came to 3 bases and at J to 0 bases, leaving 1 base not matched to a gene. The CDR3 runs 16 residues. Germline V gives CDR1 LNHDA, CDR2 SQIVND (reference sequence). The CDR3 bases are TGTGCCAGTAGTATCGGGACTAGCGGGAGCACAGATACGCAGTATTTT. Residues: CASSIGTSGSTDTQYF.

This clonotype was seen ten or more times. The V call is TRBV5-1, the J call TRBJ2-2; tentative D call: TRBD2 (6 bases). CDR3 size: 14 residues. V lost 0 bases and J lost 5, with 8 bases in between. Germline V gives CDR1 SGHRS, CDR2 YFSETQ. DNA for the CDR3: TGCGCCAGCAGCTTGGCGGGGGATACCGGGGAGCTGTTTTTT. Its protein is CASSLAGDTGELFF.

V and J are TRBV7-6 and TRBJ2-2, with D possibly matching TRBD1 (7 bases). This CDR3 spans 16 amino acids. V dropped 1 base and J dropped 0 bases, with 9 bases sitting between them. Germline values: CDR1 SGHVS, CDR2 FNYEAQ. CDR3 protein: CASSLGRGANTGELFF. In DNA form, the CDR3 reads TGTGCCAGCAGCTTAGGCAGGGGGGCGAACACCGGGGAGCTGTTTTTT.

V is TRBV29-1 and J is TRBJ2-4; tentative D call: TRBD1 (7 bases). The CDR3 extends over 19 amino acids. Trimming cost V 0 bases and J 0 bases, with 21 bases left between them. Germline V gene data show CDR1 as SQVTM and CDR2 as ANQGSEA. CDR3 sequence: CSVEEGRARGAKAKNIQYF. Written as DNA, the CDR3 is TGCAGCGTTGAAGAGGGCAGGGCCAGGGGGGCCAAAGCCAAAAACATTCAGTACTTC.

The CDR3 sequence is CASSFYGQDTDTQYF. CDR3 nucleotides: TGTGCCAGCAGCTTTTACGGACAAGACACAGATACGCAGTATTTT. The V and J genes are TRBV11-3 and TRBJ2-3; weak D call: TRBD1 (5 bases). Trimming left V 3 bases short and J 2 bases short, with 12 bases between. Looked up from germline, CDR1 is SGHNT and CDR2 is YENEEA. The length of the CDR3 is 15 residues.

The chain couples TRBV12-3 or TRBV12-4 to TRBJ2-2; a possible D gene is TRBD1 (6 bases). V was clipped by 2 bases and J by 3 bases, with 10 bases between them. The CDR3 covers 15 residues. CDR3 bases: TGTGCCAGCAGTTTATTCGAGGGGGACACCGGGGAGCTGTTTTTT. It is translated as CASSLFEGDTGELFF.

Only a few counts were recorded for this clonotype. The chain links TRBV4-1 to TRBJ2-5; 7 bases fit TRBD1. The J call is in doubt because the DNA end fits TRBJ2-1 better. Germline V CDR1 and CDR2: MGHRA, YSYEKL. This CDR3 spans 14 amino acids. Here the CDR3 reads CASSQVDRYNEQFF. The CDR3, as DNA: TGCGCCAGCAGCCAAGTGGACAGGTACAATGAGCAGTTCTTC.

The CDR3 reads CASSLISGTYTDTQYF. CDR3 nucleotides: TGTGCCAGCAGCTTAATAAGCGGGACCTACACAGATACGCAGTATTTT. V and J are TRBV7-3 and TRBJ2-3; 7 nucleotides match TRBD2. CDR1 SGHTA and CDR2 FQGTGA come from the germline V gene. Trimming at V came to 1 base and at J to 2 bases, leaving 6 bases not matched to a gene. This CDR3 has 16 amino acids.

Comments on this clonotype: Since no conserved phenylalanine or tryptophan closes the CDR3, a read error is the likely cause. This CDR3 reads CASKVRSYNEQFL. The CDR3 DNA follows: TGTGCCAGCAAAGTGCGGTCCTACAATGAGCAGTTCCTC. The chain has TRBV28 and TRBJ2-1, with unresolved D. The germline V gene has CDR1 MDHEN and CDR2 SYDVKM. The CDR3 totals 13 residues. The V and J ends lost 7 bases and 1 base respectively, with 8 bases between them.

This clonotype was observed a handful of times. The chain is built from TRBV5-1 and TRBJ1-2; 8 nucleotides line up with TRBD1. The CDR3 runs 15 residues. Germline loops: CDR1 SGHRS, CDR2 YFSETQ. Trimming removed 4 bases from V and 2 bases from J; junction bases left unmatched: 7. This CDR3 reads CASSPKTGANYGYTF. Written as DNA, the CDR3 is TGCGCCAGCAGCCCGAAGACAGGGGCAAACTATGGCTACACCTTC. The full variable domain, rest sourced from reference TRBV5-1 and TRBJ1-2, is KAGVTQTPRYLIKTRGQQVTLSCSPISGHRSVSWYQQTPGQGLQFLFEYFSETQRNKGNFPGRFSGRQFSNSRSEMNVSTLELGDSALYLCASSPKTGANYGYTFGSGTRLTVV.

The chain couples TRBV9 to TRBJ2-3; 9 nucleotides agree with TRBD2. CDR3 size: 16 residues. CDR1 SGDLS and CDR2 YYNGEE come from the germline V gene. J was trimmed by 2 bases and V by 3 bases; bases with no gene match: 7. The CDR3 here is CASSGQSGGSTDTQYF. CDR3 sequence (DNA): TGTGCCAGCAGCGGACAGAGCGGGGGGTCCACAGATACGCAGTATTTT. The full variable domain, its missing parts supplied by reference TRBV9 and TRBJ2-3, is DSGVTQTPKHLITATGQRVTLRCSPRSGDLSVYWYQQSLDQGLQFLIQYYNGEERAKGNILERFSAQQFPDLHSELNLSSLELGDSALYFCASSGQSGGSTDTQYFGPGTRLTVL.

This clonotype appeared a few times. The V call is TRBV10-3, the J call TRBJ1-2, with D unresolved. The germline V gene encodes CDR1 ENHRY and CDR2 SYGVKD. Between the trimmed V and J ends, which lost 4 bases and 8 bases, there was a span of 17 bases. CDR3 length: 14 amino acids. This CDR3 reads CAISGPLSRPGYTF. The CDR3 DNA is TGTGCCATCAGTGGTCCTTTGTCGAGACCCGGCTACACCTTC.

The sample holds a few counts of this clonotype. The rearrangement uses TRBV4-2 and TRBJ2-7, with TRBD1 matching over 8 bases. The CDR3 is 16 residues long. V trimming: 1 base; J trimming: 4 bases; junction bases outside the gene matches: 9. Germline-derived CDR1 and CDR2 are LGHNA and YNFKEQ. The DNA of the CDR3 is TGTGCCAGCAGCCAAGTGGCGGGACAGGCTACGTACGAGCAGTACTTC. The encoded protein is CASSQVAGQATYEQYF.

This clonotype occurred a few times. The chain uses TRBV3-1 and TRBJ2-4; unclear D gene. The CDR3 is 14 amino acids. Between the trimmed V and J ends, which lost 1 base and 4 bases, there was a span of 8 bases. CDR1 is LGHDT, CDR2 YNNKEL, per germline (reference sequence). CDR3: CASSQGNSKNIQYF. The CDR3 nucleotides are TGTGCCAGCAGCCAAGGAAACAGTAAAAACATTCAGTACTTC.

This clonotype came up a few times. This chain uses TRBV20-1 with TRBJ2-2; 7 positions match TRBD2. V lost 4 bases, J lost 0 bases, and 5 bases stayed unmatched. The CDR3 extends over 15 amino acids. In germline, CDR1 is DFQATT, CDR2 SNEGSKA (reference sequence). DNA for the CDR3: TGCAGTGCTAAGGAGGCGGGGGCGAACACCGGGGAGCTGTTTTTT. It encodes CSAKEAGANTGELFF.

This chain connects TRBV20-1 to TRBJ2-5; 10 bases agree with TRBD2. Gene TRBJ2-1 matches the end of the DNA better, so the J call may be wrong. CDR1 is DFQATT and CDR2 is SNEGSKA in the germline V gene (reference sequence). CDR3 size: 20 residues. The CDR3: CSAREGLAGVSRGLYNEQFF. CDR3 sequence (DNA): TGCAGTGCTAGAGAGGGGCTAGCGGGAGTCTCCCGGGGGCTCTACAATGAGCAGTTCTTC.

This chain uses TRBV12-3 or TRBV12-4 with TRBJ2-1; 7 nucleotides match TRBD1. J gave up 9 bases and V 4 bases, and 0 bases lay outside the gene matches. The CDR3 runs to 11 residues. CDR3 DNA: TGTGCCAGCAGTTACAGGGGTGAGCAGTTCTTC. As protein: CASSYRGEQFF.

This clonotype showed up just a few times. The chain employs TRBV5-1 and TRBJ2-2; D is possibly TRBD1 or TRBD2 (5 bases each). CDR3 size: 14 residues. Germline loops: CDR1 SGHRS, CDR2 YFSETQ. Trimming pared 0 bases from V and 4 bases from J, leaving 7 bases between. In DNA form, the CDR3 reads TGCGCCAGCAGCTTGGTTGGGACCACCGGGGAGCTGTTTTTT. Translated: CASSLVGTTGELFF.

On this clonotype itself: The junction and the germline gene differ at one end; a read error may be behind it. The rearrangement joins TRBV15 to TRBJ1-3; no definite D call. CDR3 length equals 15 residues. From germline, CDR1 is LNHNV and CDR2 YYDKDF (reference sequence). CDR3 DNA: TGTGCCACCAGCCGAGAGGCTTACTCTGGAAACACCATATATTTT. Translating it yields CATSREAYSGNTIYF.

This chain uses TRBV29-1 with TRBJ1-2; D unclear. V was shortened by 3 bases and J by 3 bases, with 11 bases between the two germline ends. Germline V CDR1 and CDR2: SQVTM, ANQGSEA. The CDR3 totals 13 residues. This CDR3 is CSVEKGWDYGYTF. DNA for the CDR3: TGCAGCGTTGAGAAAGGGTGGGACTATGGCTACACCTTC.

This clonotype has a count of ten or more. The chain couples TRBV7-2 to TRBJ2-5, with 7 nucleotides matching TRBD2. There are 13 residues in the CDR3. V trimming: 2 bases; J trimming: 5 bases; junction bases outside the gene matches: 2. Germline V gene data show CDR1 as SGHTA and CDR2 as FQGNSA. This CDR3 is CASSLWGGETQYF. CDR3 nucleotide sequence: TGTGCCAGCAGCTTATGGGGGGGGGAGACCCAGTACTTC.

V usage is TRBV5-1 and J usage is TRBJ2-5; D ambiguous. The DNA end is a closer match to TRBJ2-7, so the J assignment may be wrong. The CDR3 covers 14 residues. Per germline, CDR1 SGHRS and CDR2 YFSETQ. CDR3 protein: CASSSSADSYEQYF. In DNA, the CDR3 is TGCGCCAGCAGCTCATCCGCGGATTCCTACGAGCAGTACTTC.

The chain combines TRBV20-1 with TRBJ2-3, with a weak D call TRBD2 (6 bases). This CDR3 has 13 residues. The germline V gene has CDR1 DFQATT and CDR2 SNEGSKA (reference sequence). V was cut by 5 bases and J by 0 bases, with 9 bases left in between. In nucleotides, the CDR3 is TGCAGTGCTGGAAGCGGGAGCACAGATACGCAGTATTTT. Encoded protein: CSAGSGSTDTQYF.

The chain combines TRBV6-5 with TRBJ1-1; no clear D gene. V lost 2 bases and J 1 base, leaving 8 bases between the germline ends. This CDR3 contains 14 residues. Per the germline V gene, CDR1 is MNHEY and CDR2 is SVGAGI. Written as DNA, the CDR3 is TGTGCCAGCAGTTACCGACAAACGAACACTGAAGCTTTCTTT. Its translation is CASSYRQTNTEAFF.

This clonotype has only a few counts. The chain links TRBV5-1 to TRBJ2-7; D could derive from TRBD1 or TRBD2 (5 bases each). The CDR3 length is 15 residues. Germline CDR1 is SGHRS and CDR2 is YFSETQ. Trimming removed 1 base at V and 0 bases at J, with 11 bases between. In nucleotides, the CDR3 is TGCGCCAGCAGCTTGACATCGGGGCACTCCTACGAGCAGTACTTC. The encoded protein is CASSLTSGHSYEQYF.

V usage is TRBV28 and J usage is TRBJ2-7; D gene uncertain. Trimming stripped 3 bases from V and 0 bases from J, with 15 bases between. The germline V gene encodes CDR1 MDHEN and CDR2 SYDVKM. The CDR3 is made up of 16 amino acids. The CDR3 sequence: CASSLASVTLSYEQYF. The CDR3 DNA is TGTGCCAGCAGTTTGGCGTCGGTGACCCTCTCCTACGAGCAGTACTTC.